These 31 T cell receptor beta chains originate from one sample sequenced in a study of technical replicates of blood from several donors. Sequencing used immunoSEQ multiplex PCR; TCRdb keeps in-frame clones, though not all of them. There are over 70,000 clones in the sample; about 94% occur only once, and about 0.4% lies in the top ten. Sample: T cells isolated from PBMCs. The receptors come from a human donor in good health.

The chain has TRBV6-5 and TRBJ2-1; TRBD2 matches at 14 bases. The CDR3 is made up of 15 amino acids. Germline assignment: CDR1 MNHEY and CDR2 SVGAGI. V shed 4 bases and J 10 bases; nucleotides not matched to a gene: 6. This CDR3 reads CASSSGLAGVVEQFF. CDR3 coding DNA: TGTGCCAGCAGTTCGGGACTAGCGGGAGTCGTCGAGCAGTTCTTC.

Only one count was recorded for this clone. The chain uses TRBV7-9 and TRBJ1-2, with 7 positions matching TRBD1. The CDR3 contains 14 residues. V shed 8 bases, J shed 2 bases, and the junction held 8 bases outside the gene matches. Germline CDR1 reads SEHNR; CDR2 reads FQNEAQ (reference sequence). This CDR3 reads CASRSGGGNYGYTF. Here the CDR3 DNA reads TGTGCCAGCCGATCAGGAGGGGGCAACTATGGCTACACCTTC.

This sequence joins TRBV7-9 and TRBJ1-4; TRBD1 is a possible D gene (5 bases). CDR1 is SEHNR, CDR2 FQNEAQ, per germline (reference sequence). V lost 3 bases, J lost 7 bases, and 12 bases lay in between. The CDR3 consists of 14 residues. The CDR3 region is CASSLGQGSEKLFF. In nucleotides, the CDR3 is TGTGCCAGCAGCTTGGGGCAGGGAAGTGAAAAACTGTTTTTT.

The gene calls are TRBV27 and TRBJ1-5; 9 bases are a match to TRBD1. This CDR3 has 14 residues. The V gene end was trimmed by 6 bases and the J gene end by 1 base; junction bases not matched to a gene: 1. Germline V lookup: CDR1 MNHEY, CDR2 SMNVEV (reference sequence). This CDR3 reads CASRTGGSNQPQHF. Written as DNA, the CDR3 is TGTGCCAGCAGGACAGGGGGAAGCAATCAGCCCCAGCATTTT.

The chain recombines TRBV5-1 with TRBJ2-1, with TRBD2 matching over 12 bases. In germline, CDR1 is SGHRS, CDR2 YFSETQ. This CDR3 has 15 amino acids. V trimming: 2 bases; J trimming: 6 bases; junction bases outside the gene matches: 3. The CDR3 nucleotides read TGCGCCAGCAGCTTTACACTAGCGGGAGGCAATGAGCAGTTCTTC. Amino acids: CASSFTLAGGNEQFF.

The rearrangement links TRBV7-8 to TRBJ1-2; 7 positions match TRBD1. CDR3 size: 14 residues. J lost 3 bases, V lost 5 bases, and 6 bases had no gene match. Germline CDR1 SGHVS, CDR2 FQNEAQ. The CDR3 region is CASSGGTVYYGYTF. CDR3 in DNA: TGTGCCAGCAGCGGTGGGACAGTCTACTATGGCTACACCTTC.

The chain combines TRBV15 with TRBJ1-1, with D unclear. This CDR3 has 15 amino acids. Trimming took 1 base from V and 3 from J, leaving 12 bases between them. CDR1 LNHNV and CDR2 YYDKDF come from the germline V gene (reference sequence). CDR3 in amino acids: CATSRGLGSDTEAFF. The DNA for the CDR3 is TGTGCCACCAGCAGAGGGCTAGGGAGTGACACTGAAGCTTTCTTT.

The chain has TRBV6-5 and TRBJ1-4; TRBD1 might be the D (5 bases). V was clipped by 6 bases and J by 3 bases, with 14 bases between them. The CDR3 has 15 residues. Per the germline V gene, CDR1 is MNHEY and CDR2 is SVGAGI. The CDR3 DNA reads TGTGCCAGCAGACTAAGGACAACTGCTAATGAAAAACTGTTTTTT. It specifies CASRLRTTANEKLFF.

The chain employs TRBV5-1 and TRBJ2-1; 11 positions match TRBD2. V shed 4 bases, J shed 2 bases, and the junction held 2 bases outside the gene matches. Germline V gene lookup returns CDR1 SGHRS and CDR2 YFSETQ. The CDR3 has 15 residues. The CDR3 loop reads CASSPGLAAYNEQFF. CDR3 DNA sequence: TGCGCCAGCAGCCCGGGACTAGCGGCCTACAATGAGCAGTTCTTC.

The V call is TRBV19, the J call TRBJ1-1, with D hard to call. CDR1 and CDR2 (germline): LNHDA, SQIVND (reference sequence). The CDR3 sequence is 12 residues long. Trimming took off 5 bases at V and 10 bases at J, with 14 bases between the two ends. The CDR3 DNA reads as TGTGCCAGTAGTCAAAACCCGGGAAGAGCTTTCTTT. This codes for CASSQNPGRAFF.

The genes are TRBV6-1 and TRBJ2-1; 9 nucleotides match TRBD2. With V trimmed by 5 bases and J by 8 bases, 4 bases remained unmatched. The CDR3 extends over 13 amino acids. Looked up from germline, CDR1 is MNHNS and CDR2 is SASEGT. CDR3 sequence reads: CASSIAGVDEQFF. Written as DNA, the CDR3 is TGTGCCAGCAGTATAGCGGGAGTTGATGAGCAGTTCTTC.

This chain joins TRBV19 and TRBJ1-3; D is unresolved. The CDR3 covers 14 residues. V lost 3 bases and J lost 0, with 6 bases in between. CDR1 and CDR2 (germline): LNHDA, SQIVND (reference sequence). CDR3 protein: CASSIISSGNTIYF. In DNA form, the CDR3 reads TGTGCCAGTAGTATTATCAGCTCTGGAAACACCATATATTTT.

The chain couples TRBV28 to TRBJ2-7; D is perhaps TRBD2 (5 bases). V lost 7 bases to trimming and J lost 5 bases, with 18 bases between them. This CDR3 contains 14 residues. In germline, CDR1 is MDHEN, CDR2 SYDVKM. CDR3 amino acids: CASMRRDPSHEQYF. Here the CDR3 DNA reads TGTGCCAGCATGCGACGGGATCCTTCCCACGAGCAGTACTTC.

The CDR3 DNA reads as TGTGCCAGCAGCTTAGGTGCAGCGGGAGCCTACGAGCAGTACTTC. Translated: CASSLGAAGAYEQYF. The chain uses TRBV11-3 and TRBJ2-7; 8 bases agree with TRBD2. The CDR3 contains 15 residues. J gave up 2 bases and V 1 base, and 4 bases lay outside the gene matches. Germline values: CDR1 SGHNT, CDR2 YENEEA.

The rearrangement joins TRBV4-2 to TRBJ2-7, with D perhaps TRBD2 (6 bases). This CDR3 comprises 15 residues. V was pared by 1 base and J by 4 bases, with 14 bases between. The germline V gene has CDR1 LGHNA and CDR2 YNFKEQ. CDR3 nucleotides: TGTGCCAGCAGCCAAGTGTCGTCGGGGGAGTACGAGCAGTACTTC. Its protein product is CASSQVSSGEYEQYF.

The V gene is TRBV27, the J gene TRBJ1-4; D might be TRBD1 (5 bases). Germline CDR1 MNHEY, CDR2 SMNVEV (reference sequence). Trimming removed 6 bases from V and 0 bases from J, with 8 bases in between. The CDR3 is 14 amino acids. The CDR3 bases are TGTGCCAGCAGCCCGACAGCAACTAATGAAAAACTGTTTTTT. This sequence encodes CASSPTATNEKLFF.

The CDR3 here is CASSLGGFGQFQETQYF. DNA of the CDR3: TGTGCCAGCAGCTTAGGGGGCTTCGGACAGTTCCAAGAGACCCAGTACTTC. The chain couples TRBV11-3 to TRBJ2-5; a weak D match, TRBD1 (6 bases). V was trimmed by 1 base and J by 1 base, leaving 16 bases between them. Germline loops: CDR1 SGHNT, CDR2 YENEEA. The CDR3 extends over 17 amino acids.

This rearrangement joins TRBV6-5 to TRBJ1-1, with 7 bases fitting TRBD1. The CDR3 covers 12 residues. Trimming removed 6 bases from V and 5 bases from J; junction bases left unmatched: 3. CDR1 MNHEY and CDR2 SVGAGI come from the germline V gene. DNA of the CDR3: TGTGCCAGCAGCCTGACAGGGACTGAAGCTTTCTTT. This sequence encodes CASSLTGTEAFF.

This clone was observed once. The genes are TRBV19 and TRBJ1-5, with D unclear. V was clipped by 9 bases and J by 1 base, with 19 bases between them. Germline CDR1 is LNHDA and CDR2 is SQIVND (reference sequence). This CDR3 is built from 16 residues. DNA for the CDR3: TGTGCCAGCAGCGATAAAATTGCAGTCAGCAATCAGCCCCAGCATTTT. Its protein is CASSDKIAVSNQPQHF.

The chain recombines TRBV7-9 with TRBJ1-2; 10 bases agree with TRBD1. The CDR3 has 15 residues. V dropped 5 bases and J dropped 3; count of bases not matched to a gene: 6. From germline, CDR1 is SEHNR and CDR2 FQNEAQ (reference sequence). The DNA of the CDR3 is TGTGCCAGCAGCCGAGGGACAGGGGATCACTATGGCTACACCTTC. This sequence encodes CASSRGTGDHYGYTF.

The V call is TRBV19, the J call TRBJ2-2; TRBD1 aligns across 10 bases. Germline CDR1 LNHDA, CDR2 SQIVND (reference sequence). This CDR3 is 16 amino acids long. The ends lost 6 bases at V and 6 bases at J; junction bases unmatched: 10. This CDR3 is CASRRQGASLSGELFF. CDR3 DNA sequence: TGTGCCAGTAGGAGACAGGGGGCGTCCCTGTCCGGGGAGCTGTTTTTT.

The CDR3 spells CSVADTYNEQFF. As DNA, the CDR3 is TGCAGCGTGGCGGACACCTACAATGAGCAGTTCTTC. The chain uses TRBV29-1 and TRBJ2-1; D is possibly TRBD1 (5 bases). The germline V gene encodes CDR1 SQVTM and CDR2 ANQGSEA. This CDR3 comprises 12 residues. Trimming took off 6 bases at V and 2 bases at J, with 8 bases between the two ends.

The V call is TRBV6-5, the J call TRBJ1-1, with TRBD1 as a possible D gene (6 bases). Trimming left V 8 bases short and J 0 bases short, with 10 bases between. CDR1 is MNHEY, CDR2 SVGAGI, per germline. The CDR3 contains 13 residues. CDR3 in DNA: TGTGCCAGCCGTGGGGGCTTGAACACTGAAGCTTTCTTT. Its translation: CASRGGLNTEAFF.

This rearrangement joins TRBV6-6 to TRBJ1-4; no clear D. CDR3 size: 14 residues. The germline CDR1 and CDR2 sequences are MNHNY and SVGAGI (reference sequence). Trimming took 1 base from V and 4 from J, leaving 7 bases between them. In DNA form, the CDR3 reads TGTGCCAGCAGTTACTATGTCTATAATGAAAAACTGTTTTTT. Residues: CASSYYVYNEKLFF.

The V gene is TRBV6-5, the J gene TRBJ2-5; 14 bases map to TRBD2. The ends lost 4 bases at V and 5 bases at J; junction bases unmatched: 3. The V gene's germline CDR1 is MNHEY and CDR2 SVGAGI. There are 15 residues in the CDR3. CDR3 loop: CASSSGLAGVETQYF. CDR3 nucleotides: TGTGCCAGCAGTTCGGGACTAGCGGGAGTTGAGACCCAGTACTTC.

This chain connects TRBV19 to TRBJ2-3, with D maybe TRBD1 (5 bases). This CDR3 comprises 13 residues. CDR1 LNHDA and CDR2 SQIVND come from the germline V gene (reference sequence). The V gene lost 6 bases and the J gene lost 4 bases, with 11 bases spanning the gap. The CDR3 DNA is TGTGCCAGTAGGGGCAGGGCCCCAGATACGCAGTATTTT. Its protein is CASRGRAPDTQYF.

The V gene is TRBV6-5, the J gene TRBJ2-7, with 12 positions matching TRBD1. The CDR3 length is 14 residues. Germline CDR1 reads MNHEY; CDR2 reads SVGAGI. The trim removed 5 bases at V and 7 bases at J, leaving 6 bases unmatched. As DNA, the CDR3 is TGTGCCAGCAGTCCCGGGACAGGGGGCCGGGAGCAGTACTTC. Protein sequence: CASSPGTGGREQYF.

This sequence joins TRBV9 and TRBJ2-7, with 8 bases that match TRBD2. CDR3 length: 15 amino acids. V shed 0 bases and J 3 bases; nucleotides not matched to a gene: 5. CDR1 is SGDLS and CDR2 is YYNGEE in the germline V gene. The CDR3 DNA follows: TGTGCCAGCAGCGTAGCCAGCGGGAGCCTCTACGAGCAGTACTTC. This gives the protein CASSVASGSLYEQYF.

V usage is TRBV29-1 and J usage is TRBJ2-2; the match to TRBD2 covers 13 bases. This CDR3 spans 20 amino acids. In germline, CDR1 is SQVTM, CDR2 ANQGSEA. J lost 4 bases, V lost 1 base, and 15 bases had no gene match. CDR3 sequence reads: CSVEALRGGTSGATTGELFF. DNA of the CDR3: TGCAGCGTTGAAGCTCTCCGGGGGGGGACTAGCGGGGCAACCACCGGGGAGCTGTTTTTT.

The chain links TRBV5-5 to TRBJ2-7; 7 bases align to TRBD1. CDR1 and CDR2 from the germline V gene are SGHKS and YYEKEE (reference sequence). J was trimmed by 3 bases and V by 3 bases; bases with no gene match: 6. The CDR3 length is 14 residues. CDR3 in amino acids: CASSWRDRDYEQYF. The CDR3 nucleotides are TGTGCCAGCAGCTGGAGAGACAGGGACTACGAGCAGTACTTC.

CDR3 sequence: CASSSESGRAAEQFF. DNA of the CDR3: TGTGCCAGCAGCTCCGAAAGCGGGAGGGCCGCTGAGCAGTTCTTC. The genes are TRBV7-2 and TRBJ2-1; 10 nucleotides align to TRBD2. The CDR3 totals 15 residues. CDR1 SGHTA and CDR2 FQGNSA come from the germline V gene. The V gene end was trimmed by 4 bases and the J gene end by 9 bases; junction bases not matched to a gene: 9.